Included here is one T cell receptor (beta chain) sequence, with context. The gene names here belong to mouse. Sequencing ends 1 residue short of the CDR3 end; the germline J gene provides the rest. CDR3 sequences, V/J genes, frequencies and template counts came from survey-depth TCRbeta sequencing. Sequencing used immunoSEQ multiplex PCR; TCRdb keeps in-frame clones, though not all of them. The sample contains 7,500 to 9,000 clones, over 35% of which appear only once. The sample comes from a study of tissue T cells after allogeneic stem cell transplantation. The CDR3 is made up of 16 amino acids. Germline V gene sequence: CDR1 SGHSA, CDR2 FRNQAP. Germline trimming cut 5 bases from V and 0 bases from J; bases unmatched to any gene: 4. Time point in this sample: mouse harvest day 7 after allogeneic transplant. Mouse grafts combined 10^7 T-cell-depleted bone marrow cells with 10^6 splenic CD5+ T cells.

The chain links TRBV16 to TRBJ1-6; 7 positions agree with TRBD1. TRBJ1-6 is noted as an ORF with a role that remains uncertain. This clonotype was obtained from a female BALB/c mouse given C57BL/6 T cells with graft-versus-host disease after an allogeneic hematopoietic cell transplant. The sequencing input was skin. This CDR3 is CASSHRDSSYNSPLYF. CDR3 DNA, as far as it was read: TGTGCAAGCAGCCACAGGGACAGTTCCTATAATTCGCCCCTCTAC.